This T cell receptor (beta chain) was found in a study of vaccination and CD4 T cells after COVID-19. About the research overall: Spike peptides, overlapping and drawn from SARS-CoV-2, HCoV-NL63, HCoV-OC43 and HCoV-229E, were used to stimulate cells. General study findings and limits: Researchers report that 304 of 307 vaccine-specific clones in convalescent patients proved spike mono-reactive.

As for treatment: roughly ten-day PBMC culture with coronavirus spike peptide pools or control peptides (ViraFEST assay). These CD4+ T cells came from an unexposed donor, sampled before the COVID-19 pandemic (2011-2018). ViraFEST used peptide pools to expand antigen-specific T cells before TCR sequencing. In its sample, this clonotype was seen a few times. Antigen unknown. The study sequenced cultured CD4+ T cell DNA using the Oncomine TCR Beta short-read assay. DNA came from CD4+ T cells after culture. One entry per CDR3 protein, called by TCRdb with MiXCR from the PCR reads. The repertoire has 5,500 to 8,500 distinct CDR3 sequences, roughly 50% of them found once; the top ten carry 30% to 35%. The germline V gene has CDR1 MNHEY and CDR2 SMNVEV (reference sequence). This CDR3 has 17 amino acids. With 6 bases clipped from V and 3 bases from J, the junction kept 15 bases outside the gene matches.

J is TRBJ1-1 and V is TRBV27, with 8 bases identical to TRBD1. Sequencing was performed on CD4+ T cells from blood, cultured in vitro. This TCR derives from a human donor in good health. CDR3 sequence (DNA): TGTGCCAGCAGACTTTATTGGACAGGGCCAGGGGACACTGAAGCTTTCTTT. Protein: CASRLYWTGPGDTEAFF.